Listed below are T cell receptor beta chains from one sample, sequenced in a study of blood T cell repertoires in COVID-19. Method: immunoSEQ multiplex PCR; TCRdb's copy keeps in-frame clones and lacks some. The sample holds about 280,000 clones, approximately 90% seen once. The sequenced sample was peripheral blood. Receptors originate from a man in his forties with acute or convalescent COVID-19. Each CDR3 is given with its conserved first and last residue. D genes are given only for firm matches. Clone size is shown for a subset of rows, as once, few, many or a class of expanded clone.

clone_size j_call d_call v_call cdr3_aa cdr3_nt
NA TRBJ2-3 TRBD2 TRBV10-3 CATLLTGGLSDTQYF TGTGCCACCCTCTTAACGGGGGGGCTGTCGGATACGCAGTATTTT
NA TRBJ2-6 NA TRBV27 CASSLGGSGANVLTF TGTGCCAGCAGTTTAGGAGGGTCTGGGGCCAACGTCCTGACTTTC
NA TRBJ1-1 TRBD1 TRBV3-1/TRBV3-2 CASSQGPDRGSDTEAFF TGTGCCAGCAGCCAAGGGCCGGACAGGGGTTCAGACACTGAAGCTTTCTTT
NA TRBJ2-1 TRBD2 TRBV9 CASSVASGAYNEQFF TGTGCCAGCAGCGTAGCTAGCGGGGCCTACAATGAGCAGTTCTTC
NA TRBJ2-5 TRBD1 TRBV2 CASSGQGKGSSETQYF TGTGCCAGCAGCGGACAGGGGAAAGGTTCATCAGAGACCCAGTACTTC
NA TRBJ2-7 NA TRBV6-4 CASSVKLNGVDYEQYF TGTGCCAGCAGTGTCAAACTAAACGGGGTTGACTACGAGCAGTACTTC
NA TRBJ1-2 TRBD1 TRBV18 CASSPPAGTGDSGYGYTF TGTGCCAGCTCACCACCCGCCGGGACAGGGGACTCCGGCTATGGCTACACCTTC
NA TRBJ1-1 NA TRBV5-4 CASAPWANTEAFF TGTGCCAGCGCCCCGTGGGCAAACACTGAAGCTTTCTTT
few TRBJ1-5 TRBD1 TRBV3-1/TRBV3-2 CASSLGQGKQPQHF TGTGCCAGCAGCCTCGGACAGGGGAAACAGCCCCAGCATTTT
NA TRBJ2-3 NA TRBV15 CATSRLGETDTQYF TGTGCCACCAGCAGACTCGGGGAGACAGATACGCAGTATTTT
NA TRBJ1-4 NA TRBV30 CAWSAPIGGNEKLFF TGTGCCTGGAGTGCTCCAATTGGGGGGAATGAAAAACTGTTTTTT
once TRBJ2-7 TRBD2 TRBV5-6 CASSWEGGGSYEQYF TGTGCCAGCAGCTGGGAGGGCGGGGGCTCCTACGAGCAGTACTTC
NA TRBJ2-7 TRBD1 TRBV24-1 CATSDGRRQGRPEQYF TGTGCCACCAGTGATGGTCGGAGACAGGGGCGCCCCGAGCAGTACTTC
NA TRBJ2-2 NA TRBV2 CASSDHPGAPGELFF TGTGCCAGCAGTGATCATCCAGGGGCCCCCGGGGAGCTGTTTTTT
NA TRBJ1-1 NA TRBV5-1 CASSPFPRTEAFF TGCGCCAGCAGCCCCTTTCCCCGCACTGAAGCTTTCTTT
NA TRBJ2-2 NA TRBV27 CASSLSRQVGTGELFF TGTGCCAGCAGTTTATCACGGCAGGTTGGCACCGGGGAGCTGTTTTTT
NA TRBJ1-2 NA TRBV24-1 CATSEGQRGYTF TGTGCCACCAGTGAAGGACAGCGGGGCTACACCTTC
NA TRBJ1-2 TRBD1 TRBV14 CASSQTPGQGRYGYTF TGTGCCAGCAGCCAAACGCCTGGACAGGGAAGATACGGCTACACCTTC
once TRBJ2-2 TRBD2 TRBV2 CASSEIGLATGELFF TGTGCCAGCAGTGAAATTGGACTAGCCACCGGGGAGCTGTTTTTT
NA TRBJ1-6 NA TRBV27 CASSLYHTETYNSPLHF TGTGCCAGCAGTTTATACCATACAGAAACCTATAATTCACCCCTCCACTTT
NA TRBJ1-1 NA TRBV11-2 CASSLDGGANTEAFF TGTGCCAGCAGCTTAGATGGGGGGGCTAACACTGAAGCTTTCTTT
once TRBJ1-2 TRBD1 TRBV4-1 CASSQDGQGAYGYTF TGCGCCAGCAGCCAAGACGGACAGGGGGCCTATGGCTACACCTTC
NA TRBJ1-2 NA TRBV7-2 CASSLSEGVRSGYTF TGTGCCAGCAGCTTATCGGAAGGGGTAAGAAGTGGCTACACCTTC
NA TRBJ1-5 NA TRBV5-1 CASSPVGGSNQPQHF TGCGCCAGCAGCCCGGTCGGGGGGAGCAATCAGCCCCAGCATTTT
NA TRBJ1-2 TRBD1 TRBV4-2 CASSQGWTGEAGGYTF TGTGCCAGCAGCCAAGGATGGACAGGGGAGGCAGGTGGCTACACCTTC
NA TRBJ2-1 TRBD1 TRBV10-3 CATGDRGNEQFF TGTGCCACAGGGGACAGGGGAAATGAGCAGTTCTTC
NA TRBJ2-1 TRBD1 TRBV5-1 CASSLEGQGVNEQFF TGCGCCAGCAGCCTCGAGGGGCAGGGGGTGAATGAGCAGTTCTTC
once TRBJ2-7 TRBD1 TRBV12-5 CASGLTRQGFKKQYF TGTGCTAGTGGTTTGACAAGACAGGGGTTTAAAAAGCAGTACTTC
NA TRBJ2-7 TRBD1 TRBV18 CASSLDRTAYEQYF TGTGCCAGCTCGTTGGACAGGACGGCCTACGAGCAGTACTTC
NA TRBJ2-1 NA TRBV4-1 CASSQPGHPGARGQFF TGCGCCAGCAGCCAGCCGGGACACCCAGGAGCAAGAGGGCAGTTCTTC
NA TRBJ2-2 TRBD2 TRBV6-5 CASRPGGVNTGELFF TGTGCCAGCAGACCCGGGGGGGTCAACACCGGGGAGCTGTTTTTT
NA TRBJ1-2 NA TRBV11-2 CASSLVSGQYPRGYTF TGTGCCAGCAGCTTGGTTTCGGGACAATACCCCCGCGGCTACACCTTC
NA TRBJ1-1 NA TRBV10-3 CAIKKGGAEAFF TGTGCCATCAAGAAGGGCGGGGCTGAAGCTTTCTTT
NA TRBJ1-3 TRBD1 TRBV5-1 CASASSGQGGGNTIYF TGCGCCAGCGCCAGCTCGGGACAGGGAGGCGGAAACACCATATATTTT
NA TRBJ1-4 TRBD1 TRBV18 CASSPRDSQNEKLFF TGTGCCAGCTCACCTCGGGACAGCCAAAATGAAAAACTGTTTTTT
NA TRBJ1-2 NA TRBV7-2 CASSTGRGTYGYTF TGTGCCAGCAGCACAGGGCGGGGGACTTATGGCTACACCTTC
NA TRBJ2-5 NA TRBV27 CASSLKTEGTQYF TGTGCCAGCAGTTTAAAAACAGAGGGGACCCAGTACTTC
NA TRBJ2-7 NA TRBV11-1 CASSPTIRYEQYF TGTGCCAGCAGCCCGACAATCAGGTACGAGCAGTACTTC
NA TRBJ2-7 NA TRBV11-2 CASSLEWRSYEQYF TGTGCCAGCAGCTTAGAGTGGAGAAGCTACGAGCAGTACTTC
NA TRBJ2-3 NA TRBV30 CAWSARRDTQYF TGTGCCTGGAGTGCTCGCCGGGATACGCAGTATTTT
NA TRBJ2-1 TRBD2 TRBV5-1 CASSITSGGGRVQFF TGCGCCAGCAGCATAACTAGCGGGGGGGGCCGAGTTCAGTTCTTC
NA TRBJ1-2 NA TRBV6-1 CASSDPHFGDYGYTF TGTGCCAGCAGTGATCCCCACTTCGGGGACTATGGCTACACCTTC
NA TRBJ1-1 NA TRBV19 CASSIGQVGTEAFF TGTGCCAGTAGTATAGGACAGGTGGGGACTGAAGCTTTCTTT
NA TRBJ1-1 TRBD1 TRBV2 CASSRDRGKGQAFF TGTGCCAGCAGCAGGGACAGGGGGAAAGGTCAAGCTTTCTTT
NA TRBJ1-1 NA TRBV27 CASSLNFDTEAFF TGTGCCAGCAGTCTCAACTTTGACACTGAAGCTTTCTTT
NA TRBJ1-1 NA TRBV7-2 CASSPRQMNTEAFF TGTGCCAGCAGCCCAAGACAGATGAACACTGAAGCTTTCTTT
NA TRBJ1-2 TRBD1 TRBV29-1 CSVEKGQGLGYTF TGCAGCGTTGAAAAGGGACAGGGTCTTGGCTACACCTTC
NA TRBJ1-6 NA TRBV7-2 CASSLDGRGHNSPLHF TGTGCCAGCAGCTTAGACGGCAGGGGCCATAATTCACCCCTCCACTTT